The following is a T cell receptor (beta chain) sequence with its context. Generated by immunoSEQ multiplex PCR, the TCRdb table keeps only in-frame clones and is missing some. In the table there are 450,000 to 500,000 clones, around 80% of which are singletons. Germline values: CDR1 SGHDT, CDR2 YYEEEE. CDR3 length equals 15 residues. Trimming took off 2 bases at V and 5 bases at J, with 16 bases between the two ends. This sample was included in a study of shared clonotypes between healthy human individuals. The sequence derives from a woman aged 35 to 49 in good health. Some clones in this sample may be carry-over from other donors' samples. Specimen: PBMCs. The V and J genes are TRBV5-6 and TRBJ2-5; D is perhaps TRBD2 (6 bases). This CDR3 is CASSFLWGRQETQYF. CDR3 DNA: TGTGCCAGCAGCTTTTTGTGGGGGAGGCAGGAGACCCAGTACTTC.